Below are 5 T cell receptor beta chains sequenced from a single sample in a study of blood T cells in healthy people across ages. It was with a sample-barcoded 5' primer and a J-beta primer mix that a second PCR of roughly 6 to 11 cycles was run. TCRdb analysed the 5' RACE reads with MiXCR anew, one entry per CDR3 protein. The sample contains roughly 1.5 million distinct CDR3 sequences, approximately 43% of which appear only once. Sequenced: blood. These TCRs come from a woman younger than 30 in good health.

This clonotype was seen only a few times. The chain couples TRBV5-1 to TRBJ2-5, with 7 positions matching TRBD2. Trimming at V came to 4 bases and at J to 11 bases, leaving 11 bases not matched to a gene. This CDR3 contains 13 residues. Per germline, CDR1 SGHRS and CDR2 YFSETQ. The CDR3 here is CASSAVGGNEQYF. The DNA of the CDR3 is TGCGCCAGCAGCGCAGTGGGGGGGAATGAGCAGTACTTC.

This clonotype came up a few times. The chain couples TRBV20-1 to TRBJ2-5; no clear D gene. With 6 bases removed from V and 2 bases from J, the gap between germline ends came to 13 bases. CDR1 is DFQATT, CDR2 SNEGSKA, per germline (reference sequence). The CDR3 length is 13 residues. CDR3 residues: CSAPESRQETQYF. CDR3 DNA: TGCAGTGCCCCGGAGAGCCGACAAGAGACCCAGTACTTC.

The chain joins TRBV6-1 to TRBJ1-4; tentatively, D is TRBD1 (5 bases). The CDR3 covers 14 residues. Germline V gives CDR1 MNHNS, CDR2 SASEGT. Between the trimmed V and J ends, which lost 4 bases and 8 bases, there was a span of 14 bases. Here the CDR3 reads CASSGLGAVEKLFF. CDR3 nucleotide sequence: TGTGCCAGCAGTGGACTCGGGGCCGTCGAAAAACTGTTTTTT.

The chain recombines TRBV6-5 with TRBJ1-1, with a weak D call TRBD1 (6 bases). The CDR3 loop spans 13 amino acids. Looked up from germline, CDR1 is MNHEY and CDR2 is SVGAGI. Trimming took off 11 bases at V and 4 bases at J, with 17 bases between the two ends. The CDR3 DNA sequence: TGTGCCTCAGGGGCCCCGGGGAGCACTGAAGCTTTCTTT. It translates to CASGAPGSTEAFF.

The V and J genes are TRBV6-2 or TRBV6-3 and TRBJ2-7; D uncertain. CDR3 length equals 15 residues. CDR1 MNHEY and CDR2 SVGEGT come from the germline V gene. Deletions cut 2 bases from V and 1 base from J, with 12 bases between. The chain's CDR3 is CASSYRGTASYEQYF. CDR3 in DNA: TGTGCCAGCAGTTACCGTGGCACGGCTTCCTACGAGCAGTACTTC.